This is a list of T cell receptor beta chains from one sample in a study of T cells after yellow fever vaccination. Via MiXCR, TCRdb re-called the 5' RACE reads, giving one row per CDR3 protein. In the table there are fewer than 650,000 distinct CDR3 sequences, 21% of which are singletons. The material was PBMCs, obtained roughly 20 days after the first yellow fever vaccination. Receptors originate from a man aged 18 to 30 who received the YFV17D yellow fever vaccine. CDR3s include the opening cysteine and the closing phenylalanine or tryptophan. A D gene is named only where the DNA matches it firmly. Clone size is stated in some rows and not others, as once, few, many or a class when expanded.

v_gene,j_gene,abundance,d_gene,CDR3nt,CDR3aa
TRBV27,TRBJ2-6,NA,NA,TGTGCCAGCAGTTTCGGACGGAAACTGTACTCTGGGGCCAACGTCCTGACTTTC,CASSFGRKLYSGANVLTF
TRBV29-1,TRBJ1-1,few,NA,TGCAGCGTCCACATTGGAGGGAGGGACACTGAAGCTTTCTTT,CSVHIGGRDTEAFF
TRBV20-1,TRBJ1-2,many,TRBD1,TGCAGTGCCTCCTTGGGGACAGGGGGTTATGGCTACACCTTC,CSASLGTGGYGYTF
TRBV28,TRBJ1-3,few,NA,TGTGCCAGCAGACTAGGGTCCGGGTCTGGAAACACCATATATTTT,CASRLGSGSGNTIYF
TRBV3-1,TRBJ2-6,NA,NA,TGTGCCAGCAGCCACAGGCCGAGAAGCTCTGGGGCCAACGTCCTGACTTTC,CASSHRPRSSGANVLTF
TRBV7-8,TRBJ1-1,NA,TRBD1,TGTGCCAGCAGCTTAGCTTCGGACAGGGAAGCTTTCTTT,CASSLASDREAFF
TRBV25-1,TRBJ2-1,NA,NA,TGTGCCTGCAGTGATCCCCCGGACTTCAATGTACAGTTCTTC,CACSDPPDFNVQFF
TRBV3-1,TRBJ2-7,NA,TRBD2,TGTGCCAGCAGAGCCGGGACTAGCATCGACGAGCAGTACTTC,CASRAGTSIDEQYF
TRBV5-1,TRBJ1-6,NA,TRBD1,TGCGCCAGCAGCTTAGGGACAGGGCATTCACCCCTCCACTTT,CASSLGTGHSPLHF
TRBV5-1,TRBJ1-1,NA,NA,TGCGCCAGCAGCCTGGGACGGGGGGACACTGAAGCTTTCTTT,CASSLGRGDTEAFF
TRBV5-1,TRBJ2-3,once,NA,TGCGCCAGCGGCCGTGAGTTCACAGATACGCAGTATTTT,CASGREFTDTQYF
TRBV7-9,TRBJ2-3,NA,NA,TGTGCCAGCAGCCATTCGGGCATACACACAGATACGCAGTATTTT,CASSHSGIHTDTQYF
TRBV11-2,TRBJ2-1,few,TRBD2,TGTGCCAGCAGCTTAGAGGCTAGCGGGGGGGCCTACAATGAGCAGTTCTTC,CASSLEASGGAYNEQFF
TRBV5-6,TRBJ2-5,NA,NA,TGTGCCAGCAGCTCTCACTCCGGGACTCACGCTGAGACCCAGTACTTC,CASSSHSGTHAETQYF
TRBV6-1,TRBJ1-1,few,NA,TGTGCCAGCAGTGCAGCCGGGAGTAACACTGAAGCTTTCTTT,CASSAAGSNTEAFF
TRBV27,TRBJ2-1,many,TRBD2,TGTGCCAGCAGTCCTGCTAGCGGGGCCTACAATGAGCAGTTCTTC,CASSPASGAYNEQFF
TRBV27,TRBJ1-2,few,NA,TGTGCCAGCAGTTCGTTGCAGGGATTAAACTATGGCTACACCTTC,CASSSLQGLNYGYTF
TRBV19,TRBJ1-1,many,TRBD1,TGTGCCAGCCTATCTAAACAGGGGGCGATGAGTGGATTCACTGAAGCTTTCTTT,CASLSKQGAMSGFTEAFF
TRBV27,TRBJ1-1,few,NA,TGTGCCAGCAGTTTATCTGGGAGCACCACTGAAGCTTTCTTT,CASSLSGSTTEAFF
TRBV20-1,TRBJ1-1,NA,NA,TGCAGTGCATGCTTGATAGGGACTGAAGCTTTCTTT,CSACLIGTEAFF
TRBV19,TRBJ2-3,NA,NA,TGTGCCAGTAGTAGACAGACGGGCACAGATACGCAGTATTTT,CASSRQTGTDTQYF
TRBV7-2,TRBJ1-5,few,NA,TGTGCCAGCAGGGCAGGGGCGATGTGGTCACAGCCCCAGCATTTT,CASRAGAMWSQPQHF